This T cell receptor (beta chain) is drawn from a study of cytomegalovirus exposure and HLA in healthy donors. Study information: Previous work identified 100 million or so unique TCR beta sequences from some 170 million T cells. Points from the study as a whole: An analysis done earlier found most TCR beta V segments productive about 90% or about 30% of the time. Rarity marked most TCR sequences, yet some public TCRs occurred in many donors. An observed cluster of highly shared sequence variants was recorded as a likely sequencing artifact.

This clone was observed a handful of times. Its antigen is not identified. 13 Jbeta primers and 60 Vbeta primers were used for the PCR. The method was immunoSEQ multiplex PCR; TCRdb's version includes in-frame clones alone and lacks a portion of them. The sample holds over 110,000 clones; 78% are singletons and the top ten take around 6.6%. This CDR3 has 16 amino acids. Germline V gene sequence: CDR1 SGHNT, CDR2 YYREEE (reference sequence). Trimming cost V 1 base and J 5 bases, with 17 bases left between them. The chain uses TRBV5-4 and TRBJ2-3; D uncertain. The sequence derives from a middle-aged woman in good health and CMV-seropositive. Sequenced material: PBMCs. The CDR3 DNA is TGTGCCAGCAGCTTGATCGATTCCGGAGCCCGAGATACGCAGTATTTT. Translated: CASSLIDSGARDTQYF. Based on the CDR3 plus reference TRBV5-4 and TRBJ2-3, the full variable domain is ETGVTQSPTHLIKTRGQQVTLRCSSQSGHNTVSWYQQALGQGPQFIFQYYREEENGRGNFPPRFSGLQFPNYSSELNVNALELDDSALYLCASSLIDSGARDTQYFGPGTRLTVL.